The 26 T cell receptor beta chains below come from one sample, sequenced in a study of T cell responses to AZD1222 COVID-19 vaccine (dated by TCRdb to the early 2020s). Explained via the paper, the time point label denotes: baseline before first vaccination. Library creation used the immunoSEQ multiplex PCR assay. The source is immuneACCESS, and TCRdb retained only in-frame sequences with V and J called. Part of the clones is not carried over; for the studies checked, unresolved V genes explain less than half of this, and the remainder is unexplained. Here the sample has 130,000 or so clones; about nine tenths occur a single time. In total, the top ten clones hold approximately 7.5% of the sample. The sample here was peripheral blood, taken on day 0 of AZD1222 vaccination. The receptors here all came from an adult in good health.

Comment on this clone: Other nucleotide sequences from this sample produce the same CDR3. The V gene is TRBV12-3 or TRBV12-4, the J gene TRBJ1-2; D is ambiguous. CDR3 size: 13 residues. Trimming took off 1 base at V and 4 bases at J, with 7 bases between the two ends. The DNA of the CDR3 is TGTGCCAGCAGTTTAGGGCAGGTCTATGGCTACACCTTC. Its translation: CASSLGQVYGYTF.

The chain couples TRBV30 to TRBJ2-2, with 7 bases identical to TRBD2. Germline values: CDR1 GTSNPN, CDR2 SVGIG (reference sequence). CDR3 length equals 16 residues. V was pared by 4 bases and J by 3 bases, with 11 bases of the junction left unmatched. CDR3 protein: CAWIKSSGGYTGELFF. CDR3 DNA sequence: TGTGCCTGGATTAAATCTAGCGGAGGATACACCGGGGAGCTGTTTTTT.

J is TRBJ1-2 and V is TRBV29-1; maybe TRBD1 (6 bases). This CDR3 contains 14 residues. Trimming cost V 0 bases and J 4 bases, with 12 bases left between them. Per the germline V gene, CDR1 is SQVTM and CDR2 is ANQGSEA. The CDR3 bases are TGCAGCGTTGAAGATGGGGGGCCGGGCTATGGCTACACCTTC. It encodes CSVEDGGPGYGYTF.

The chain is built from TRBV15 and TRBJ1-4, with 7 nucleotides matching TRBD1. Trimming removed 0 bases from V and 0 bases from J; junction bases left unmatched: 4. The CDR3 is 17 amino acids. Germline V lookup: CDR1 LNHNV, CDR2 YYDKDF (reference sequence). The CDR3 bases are TGTGCCACCAGCAGAGACTGGACAGGCTCAACTAATGAAAAACTGTTTTTT. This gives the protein CATSRDWTGSTNEKLFF.

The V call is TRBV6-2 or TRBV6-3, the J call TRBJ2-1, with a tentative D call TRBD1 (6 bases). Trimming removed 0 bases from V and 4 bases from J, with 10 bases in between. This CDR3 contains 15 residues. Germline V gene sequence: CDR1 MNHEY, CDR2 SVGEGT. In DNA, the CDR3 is TGTGCCAGCAGTTACTCAAACACAGGGTACAATGAGCAGTTCTTC. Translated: CASSYSNTGYNEQFF.

CDR3 nucleotides: TGTGCCAGCAGCCAAAGGACTAGCGGGGCAGATACGCAGTATTTT. Protein sequence: CASSQRTSGADTQYF. The J gene is TRBJ2-3, the V gene TRBV14; 12 bases are shared with TRBD2. The CDR3 consists of 15 residues. Germline CDR1 is SGHDN and CDR2 is FVKESK. With 2 bases clipped from V and 4 bases from J, the junction kept 1 base outside the gene matches.

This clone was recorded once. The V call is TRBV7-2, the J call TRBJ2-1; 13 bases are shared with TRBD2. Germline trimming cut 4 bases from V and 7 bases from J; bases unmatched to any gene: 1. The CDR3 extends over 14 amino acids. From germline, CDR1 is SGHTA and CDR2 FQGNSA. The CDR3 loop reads CASSWTSGSNEQFF. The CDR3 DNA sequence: TGTGCCAGCAGCTGGACTAGCGGGAGTAATGAGCAGTTCTTC.

Here the CDR3 DNA reads TGTGCCTGGAGTGTAGGTAGCGGACCCTACGAGCAGTACTTC. It yields the protein CAWSVGSGPYEQYF. The chain carries TRBV30 and TRBJ2-7; possible D gene TRBD2, 6 bases. From germline, CDR1 is GTSNPN and CDR2 SVGIG (reference sequence). Trimming pared 0 bases from V and 2 bases from J, leaving 11 bases between. The CDR3 is 14 residues long.

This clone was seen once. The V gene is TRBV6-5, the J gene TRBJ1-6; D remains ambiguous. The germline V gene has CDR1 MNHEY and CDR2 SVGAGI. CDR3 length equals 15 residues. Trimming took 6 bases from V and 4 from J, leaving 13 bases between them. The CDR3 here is CASSWQVGYNSPLHF. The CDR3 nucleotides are TGTGCCAGCAGCTGGCAGGTCGGGTATAATTCACCCCTCCACTTT.

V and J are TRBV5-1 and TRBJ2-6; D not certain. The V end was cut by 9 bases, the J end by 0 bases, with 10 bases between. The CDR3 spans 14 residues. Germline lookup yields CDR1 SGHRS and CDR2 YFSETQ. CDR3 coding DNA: TGCGCCACCAGAGATTCCTCTGGGGCCAACGTCCTGACTTTC. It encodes CATRDSSGANVLTF.

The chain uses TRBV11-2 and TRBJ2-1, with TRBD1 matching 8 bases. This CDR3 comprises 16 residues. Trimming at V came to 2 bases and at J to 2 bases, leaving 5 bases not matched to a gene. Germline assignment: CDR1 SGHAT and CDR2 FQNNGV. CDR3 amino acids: CASSLPGTGPYNEQFF. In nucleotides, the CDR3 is TGTGCCAGCAGCTTACCCGGGACAGGACCCTACAATGAGCAGTTCTTC.

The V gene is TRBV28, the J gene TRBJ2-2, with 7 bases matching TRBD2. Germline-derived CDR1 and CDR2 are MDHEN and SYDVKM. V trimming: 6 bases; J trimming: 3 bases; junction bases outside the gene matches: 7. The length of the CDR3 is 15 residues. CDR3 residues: CASRMAGVYTGELFF. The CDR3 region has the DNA TGTGCCAGCAGGATGGCGGGGGTATACACCGGGGAGCTGTTTTTT.

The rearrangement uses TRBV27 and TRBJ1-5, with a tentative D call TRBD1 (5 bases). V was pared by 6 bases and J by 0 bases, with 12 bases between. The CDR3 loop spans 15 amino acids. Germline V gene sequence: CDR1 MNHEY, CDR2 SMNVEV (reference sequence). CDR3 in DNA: TGTGCCAGCAGGGGAAGGGGAAATAGCAATCAGCCCCAGCATTTT. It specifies CASRGRGNSNQPQHF.

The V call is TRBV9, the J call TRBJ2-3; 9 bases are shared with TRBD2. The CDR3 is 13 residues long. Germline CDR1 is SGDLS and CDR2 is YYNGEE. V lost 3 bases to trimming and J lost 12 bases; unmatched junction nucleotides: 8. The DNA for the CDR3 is TGTGCCAGCAGCGGAACGGGACTAGCTGCACAGTATTTT. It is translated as CASSGTGLAAQYF.

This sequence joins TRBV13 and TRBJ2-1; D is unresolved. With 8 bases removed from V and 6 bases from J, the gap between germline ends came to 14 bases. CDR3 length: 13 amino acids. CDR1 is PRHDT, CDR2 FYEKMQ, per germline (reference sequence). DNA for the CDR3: TGTGCCAGCTCGGATATACCGGTCAATGAGCAGTTCTTC. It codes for CASSDIPVNEQFF.

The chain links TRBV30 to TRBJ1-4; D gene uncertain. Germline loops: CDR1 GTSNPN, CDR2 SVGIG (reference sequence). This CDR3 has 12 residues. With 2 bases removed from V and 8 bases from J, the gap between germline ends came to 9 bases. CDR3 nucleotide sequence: TGTGCCTGGAGTCGAGTGGGAGAAAAACTGTTTTTT. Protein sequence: CAWSRVGEKLFF.

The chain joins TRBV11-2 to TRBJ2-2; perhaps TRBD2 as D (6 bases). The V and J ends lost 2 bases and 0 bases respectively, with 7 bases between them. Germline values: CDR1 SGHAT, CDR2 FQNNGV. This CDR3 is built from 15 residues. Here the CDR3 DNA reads TGTGCCAGCAGCTTACGGGAGACGAACACCGGGGAGCTGTTTTTT. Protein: CASSLRETNTGELFF.

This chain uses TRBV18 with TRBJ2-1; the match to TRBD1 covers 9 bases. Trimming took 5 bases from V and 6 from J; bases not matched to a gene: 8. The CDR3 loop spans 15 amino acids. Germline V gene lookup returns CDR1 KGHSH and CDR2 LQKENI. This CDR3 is CASSSRQGGGNEQFF. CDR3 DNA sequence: TGTGCCAGCTCATCGAGACAGGGGGGAGGCAATGAGCAGTTCTTC.

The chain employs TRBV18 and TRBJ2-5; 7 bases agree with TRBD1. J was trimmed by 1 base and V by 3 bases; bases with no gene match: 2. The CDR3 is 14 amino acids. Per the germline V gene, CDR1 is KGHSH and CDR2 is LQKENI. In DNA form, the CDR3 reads TGTGCCAGCTCACCCGGGACAGCCCAAGAGACCCAGTACTTC. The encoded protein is CASSPGTAQETQYF.

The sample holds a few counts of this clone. Here the CDR3 reads CASSLAGRSPLHF. The CDR3 DNA reads TGCGCCAGCAGCTTGGCTGGCCGTTCACCCCTCCACTTT. The gene calls are TRBV5-1 and TRBJ1-6; D gene ambiguous. This CDR3 region has 13 residues. V was pared by 0 bases and J by 9 bases, with 7 bases between. Germline CDR1 reads SGHRS; CDR2 reads YFSETQ.

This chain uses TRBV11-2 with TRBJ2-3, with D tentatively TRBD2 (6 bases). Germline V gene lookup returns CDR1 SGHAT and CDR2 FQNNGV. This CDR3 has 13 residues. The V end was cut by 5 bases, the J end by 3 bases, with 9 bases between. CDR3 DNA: TGTGCCAGCAGCCTTAGCGGTACAGATACGCAGTATTTT. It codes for CASSLSGTDTQYF.

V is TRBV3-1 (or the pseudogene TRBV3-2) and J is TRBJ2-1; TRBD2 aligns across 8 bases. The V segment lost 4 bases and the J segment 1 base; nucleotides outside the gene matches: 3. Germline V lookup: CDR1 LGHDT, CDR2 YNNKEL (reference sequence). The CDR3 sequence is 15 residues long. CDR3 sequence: CASSPSGSSYNEQFF. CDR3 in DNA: TGTGCCAGCAGCCCAAGCGGGAGTTCCTACAATGAGCAGTTCTTC.

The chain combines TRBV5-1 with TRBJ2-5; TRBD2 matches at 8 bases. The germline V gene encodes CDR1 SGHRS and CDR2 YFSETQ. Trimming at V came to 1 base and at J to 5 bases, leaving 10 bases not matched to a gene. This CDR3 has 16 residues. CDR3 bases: TGCGCCAGCAGCTTGTTAGGAGGGACGGGAGGGGAGACCCAGTACTTC. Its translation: CASSLLGGTGGETQYF.

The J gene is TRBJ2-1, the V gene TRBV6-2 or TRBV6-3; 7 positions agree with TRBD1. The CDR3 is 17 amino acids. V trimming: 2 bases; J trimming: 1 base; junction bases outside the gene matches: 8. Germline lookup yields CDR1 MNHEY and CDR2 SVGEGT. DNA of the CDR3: TGTGCCAGCAGTTACCGTTTCGGACAGGCTTCCTACAATGAGCAGTTCTTC. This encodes CASSYRFGQASYNEQFF.

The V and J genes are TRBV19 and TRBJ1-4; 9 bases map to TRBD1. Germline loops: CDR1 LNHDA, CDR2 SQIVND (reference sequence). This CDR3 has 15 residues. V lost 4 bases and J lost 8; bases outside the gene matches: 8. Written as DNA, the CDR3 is TGTGCCAGTAGTACGGACAGGGGCCAAAGGGAAAAACTGTTTTTT. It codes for CASSTDRGQREKLFF.

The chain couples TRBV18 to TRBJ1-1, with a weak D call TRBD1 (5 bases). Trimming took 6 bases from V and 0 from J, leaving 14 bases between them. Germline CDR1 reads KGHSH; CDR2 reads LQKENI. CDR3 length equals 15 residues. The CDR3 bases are TGTGCCAGCTCGATCGTGGGGCAGATGAACACTGAAGCTTTCTTT. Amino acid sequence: CASSIVGQMNTEAFF. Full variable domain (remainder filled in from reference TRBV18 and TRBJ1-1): NAGVMQNPRHLVRRRGQEARLRCSPMKGHSHVYWYRQLPEEGLKFMVYLQKENIIDESGMPKERFSAEFPKEGPSILRIQQVVRGDSAAYFCASSIVGQMNTEAFFGQGTRLTVV.